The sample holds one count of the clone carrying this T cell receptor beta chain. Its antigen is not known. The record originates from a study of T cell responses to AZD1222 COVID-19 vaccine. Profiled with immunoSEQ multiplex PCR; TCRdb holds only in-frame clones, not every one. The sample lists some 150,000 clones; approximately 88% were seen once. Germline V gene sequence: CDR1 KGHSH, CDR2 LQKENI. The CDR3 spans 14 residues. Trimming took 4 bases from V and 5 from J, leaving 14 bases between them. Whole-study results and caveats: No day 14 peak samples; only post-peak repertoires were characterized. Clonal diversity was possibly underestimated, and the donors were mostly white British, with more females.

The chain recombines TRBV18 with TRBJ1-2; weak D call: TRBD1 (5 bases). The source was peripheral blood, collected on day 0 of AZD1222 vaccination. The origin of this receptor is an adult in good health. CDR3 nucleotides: TGTGCCAGCTCACAATCCATCGACAGTTATGGCTACACCTTC. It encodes CASSQSIDSYGYTF.